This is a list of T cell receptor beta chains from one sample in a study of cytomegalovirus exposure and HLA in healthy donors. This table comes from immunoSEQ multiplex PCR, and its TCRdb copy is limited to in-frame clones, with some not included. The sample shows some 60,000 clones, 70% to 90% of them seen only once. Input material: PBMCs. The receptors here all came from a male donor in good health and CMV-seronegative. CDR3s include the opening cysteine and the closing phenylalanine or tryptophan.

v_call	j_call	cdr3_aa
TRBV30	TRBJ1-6	CAWSVELMGGNSPLHF
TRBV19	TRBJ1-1	CASSISRDSVTFF
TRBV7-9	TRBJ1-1	CASSLGGGNTEAFF
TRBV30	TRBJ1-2	CAWSPGGGANYGYTF
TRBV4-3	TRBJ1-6	CASSQEFRHSSYNSPLHF
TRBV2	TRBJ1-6	CASPFLGSPLHF
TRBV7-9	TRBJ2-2	CASSPTGLYTGELFF
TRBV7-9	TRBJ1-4	CASSLEWPRGEKLFF
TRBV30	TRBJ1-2	CACDRGTAYGYTF
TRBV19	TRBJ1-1	CASSQGQGNTEAFF
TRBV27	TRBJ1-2	CASSSLDRDHYGYTF
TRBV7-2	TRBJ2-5	CASSEERGLETQYF
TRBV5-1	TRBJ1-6	CASSLRTGDNNSPLHF
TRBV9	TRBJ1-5	CASSRQGSYQPQHF
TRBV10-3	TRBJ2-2	CAISEETSGGLNTGELFF
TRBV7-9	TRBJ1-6	CASGPGQGSSPLHF
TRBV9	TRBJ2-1	CASSVSRLAGGSYLGHEQFF
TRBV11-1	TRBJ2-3	CASSRAGGQTDTQYF
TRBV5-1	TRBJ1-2	CASSLTGMGQYGYTF
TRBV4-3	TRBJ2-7	CASSQDQGSNSYEQYF
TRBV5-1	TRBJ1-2	CASSLGLGAGYTF
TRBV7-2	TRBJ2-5	CASSLRKSGPSAQYF
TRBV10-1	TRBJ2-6	CASSESKSGANVLTF
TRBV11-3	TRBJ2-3	CASSPRSGGLDTQYF
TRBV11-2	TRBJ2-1	CASSLDIGGYNEQFF
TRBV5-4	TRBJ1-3	CASRAFAGNTIYF
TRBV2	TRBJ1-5	CASSLTGGNQPQHF
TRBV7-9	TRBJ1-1	CASSLATGRDTEAFF
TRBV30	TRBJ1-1	CAWSHTPNTEAFF
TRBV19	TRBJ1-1	CANATGTGDTEAFF
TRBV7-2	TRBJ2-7	CASSLEASGGPAGEQYF
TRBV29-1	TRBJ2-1	CSVLSGKSSYNEQFF
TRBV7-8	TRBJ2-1	CASSFGGTGGLDEQFF
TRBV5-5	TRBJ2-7	CASSFRIGTSGAYEQYF
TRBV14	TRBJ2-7	CASSKKAGGLGYEQYF
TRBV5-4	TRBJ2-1	CASSSDRGLWSGTNEQFF
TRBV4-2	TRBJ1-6	CASSQALGQSSYNSPLHF
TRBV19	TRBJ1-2	CASSIVQGNYGYTF
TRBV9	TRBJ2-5	CASSVDGRWETQYF
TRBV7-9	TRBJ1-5	CASSLTQGQPQHF
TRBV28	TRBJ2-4	CASTTVGGPDIQYF
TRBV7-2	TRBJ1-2	CASSPDRGLGYGYTF
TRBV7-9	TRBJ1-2	CASSWETDPNYGYTF
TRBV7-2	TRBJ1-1	CASSIGQLNTEAFF
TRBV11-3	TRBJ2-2	CASSPLGGVITGELFF
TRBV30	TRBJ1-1	CAWSDRGLSNTEAFF
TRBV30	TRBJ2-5	CAWSHASWETQYF
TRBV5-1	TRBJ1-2	CASSFTGTGDFGYTF
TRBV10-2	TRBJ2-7	CASSEVSRGEQYF
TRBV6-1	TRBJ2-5	CASSEHGGLEETQYF
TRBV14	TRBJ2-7	CASSRGQGAASEQYF
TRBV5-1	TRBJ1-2	CASSLATTGDGYTF
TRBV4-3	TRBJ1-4	CASSQGVEKLFF